Each of the 15 T cell receptor beta chains below was sequenced from the same sample in a study of blood T cell repertoires in COVID-19. The data were produced by immunoSEQ multiplex PCR, yet TCRdb's version contains in-frame clones alone and is incomplete. This sample has around 31,000 clones, with roughly 90% found just once. Sequencing was carried out using peripheral blood. The receptors were gathered from a human donor with active COVID-19. The donor label of this sample is uncertain.

The DNA for the CDR3 is TGTGCCAGCAGCTTGGATAGGGCATGGAACAGGTCGGATACGCAGTATTTT. Translation gives CASSLDRAWNRSDTQYF. The chain uses TRBV5-4 and TRBJ2-3; tentatively, D is TRBD1 (5 bases). This CDR3 is built from 17 residues. Trimming took 0 bases from V and 6 from J, leaving 20 bases between them. CDR1 and CDR2 (germline): SGHNT, YYREEE (reference sequence).

The V gene is TRBV5-1, the J gene TRBJ1-1; no definite D call. There are 13 residues in the CDR3. Per the germline V gene, CDR1 is SGHRS and CDR2 is YFSETQ. Trimming removed 0 bases at V and 4 bases at J, with 7 bases between. The CDR3 DNA reads TGCGCCAGCAGCTTGGCGGTTGGCACTGAAGCTTTCTTT. Its protein is CASSLAVGTEAFF.

V is TRBV5-1 and J is TRBJ2-7, with a weak D call TRBD1 (6 bases). Per the germline V gene, CDR1 is SGHRS and CDR2 is YFSETQ. V was trimmed by 4 bases and J by 6 bases, leaving 20 bases between them. The length of the CDR3 is 15 residues. This CDR3 reads CASSVGGTRASEQYF. The CDR3 DNA reads as TGCGCCAGCAGCGTGGGTGGGACAAGGGCGAGCGAGCAGTACTTC.

The gene calls are TRBV11-2 and TRBJ2-3; D unresolved. The CDR3 extends over 12 amino acids. V shed 3 bases and J shed 9 bases, with 10 bases lying between them. Germline V gene lookup returns CDR1 SGHAT and CDR2 FQNNGV. This CDR3 reads CASSFDGETQYF. In DNA form, the CDR3 reads TGTGCCAGCAGCTTCGACGGAGAGACGCAGTATTTT.

This clone appeared once. The chain is built from TRBV6-5 and TRBJ2-7; TRBD1 is a possible D gene (6 bases). The CDR3 totals 12 residues. Trimming cost V 5 bases and J 8 bases, with 13 bases left between them. Germline CDR1 reads MNHEY; CDR2 reads SVGAGI. This CDR3 reads CASSQQGYKQYF. The CDR3 DNA reads as TGTGCCAGCAGTCAACAGGGTTATAAGCAGTACTTC.

The chain has TRBV28 and TRBJ1-5, with 7 bases identical to TRBD1. The CDR3 is 17 residues long. Losses at the gene ends were 6 bases for V and 3 bases for J; bases not matched to a gene: 14. CDR1 and CDR2 from the germline V gene are MDHEN and SYDVKM. CDR3 sequence reads: CASSPPRTGGNNQPQHF. In nucleotides, the CDR3 is TGTGCCAGCAGCCCCCCACGGACAGGAGGCAACAATCAGCCCCAGCATTTT.

The gene calls are TRBV19 and TRBJ2-7, with TRBD2 identical over 7 bases. The CDR3 totals 13 residues. V was clipped by 5 bases and J by 8 bases; unmatched bases: 9. Germline CDR1 LNHDA, CDR2 SQIVND (reference sequence). The CDR3 DNA follows: TGTGCCAGTAGTCCGCCCGGGACTAACCAGCAGTACTTC. It specifies CASSPPGTNQQYF.

This chain joins TRBV30 and TRBJ2-3; D is unresolved. Germline loops: CDR1 GTSNPN, CDR2 SVGIG (reference sequence). The CDR3 spans 14 residues. The ends were cut back, 0 bases at V and 3 bases at J, with 10 bases in the middle. The CDR3 reads CAWSVLRSTDTQYF. The CDR3 bases are TGTGCCTGGAGTGTACTGAGGTCTACAGATACGCAGTATTTT. Filled out from reference TRBV30 and TRBJ2-3, the complete variable domain reads SQTIHQWPATLVQPVGSPLSLECTVEGTSNPNLYWYRQAAGRGLQLLFYSVGIGQISSEVPQNLSASRPQDRQFILSSKKLLLSDSGFYLCAWSVLRSTDTQYFGPGTRLTVL.

The chain is built from TRBV6-5 and TRBJ1-2; 10 bases are a match to TRBD1. The CDR3 runs 15 residues. V gave up 5 bases and J gave up 7 bases; unmatched junction bases: 10. The germline V gene encodes CDR1 MNHEY and CDR2 SVGAGI. CDR3 loop: CASSPGTGDVGGYTF. For the CDR3, the DNA is TGTGCCAGCAGTCCCGGGACAGGGGACGTAGGTGGCTACACCTTC.

This clone was seen only once. V is TRBV7-9 and J is TRBJ1-6; D remains unclear. The CDR3 spans 14 residues. Germline V gene sequence: CDR1 SEHNR, CDR2 FQNEAQ (reference sequence). With 5 bases removed from V and 5 bases from J, the gap between germline ends came to 10 bases. CDR3 in amino acids: CASSQKNNNSPLHF. The DNA for the CDR3 is TGTGCCAGCAGCCAGAAAAACAATAATTCACCCCTCCACTTT.

The chain uses TRBV4-2 and TRBJ2-3, with 10 nucleotides matching TRBD2. V dropped 0 bases and J dropped 0; count of bases not matched to a gene: 6. The CDR3 consists of 18 residues. Germline lookup yields CDR1 LGHNA and CDR2 YNFKEQ. The CDR3 DNA sequence: TGTGCCAGCAGCCAAGATCGAGCGGGGGGGTTTAGCACAGATACGCAGTATTTT. Amino acids: CASSQDRAGGFSTDTQYF.

The rearrangement uses TRBV6-2 or TRBV6-3 and TRBJ2-7, with TRBD2 as a possible D gene (5 bases). Germline CDR1 and CDR2: MNHEY and SVGEGT. The CDR3 totals 16 residues. V shed 4 bases and J shed 1 base, with 17 bases lying between them. The CDR3, as DNA: TGTGCCAGCAGTTCCACGGACGGAGGATCTTCCTACGAGCAGTACTTC. Its protein is CASSSTDGGSSYEQYF.

This clone was detected once. The chain uses TRBV19 and TRBJ2-1; 9 bases map to TRBD2. This CDR3 spans 16 amino acids. Germline CDR1 is LNHDA and CDR2 is SQIVND (reference sequence). V shed 0 bases and J 7 bases; nucleotides not matched to a gene: 7. Written as DNA, the CDR3 is TGTGCCAGTAGTATAGAGAGTAGCGGGAGTGGTAATGAGCAGTTCTTC. This encodes CASSIESSGSGNEQFF.

The J gene is TRBJ2-7, the V gene TRBV2; D not certain. Trimming removed 7 bases from V and 6 bases from J, with 13 bases in between. The CDR3 consists of 12 residues. Germline CDR1 is SNHLY and CDR2 is FYNNEI. CDR3 sequence (DNA): TGTGCCAGCAATCAGGCCTCTGGCGAGCAGTACTTC. It encodes CASNQASGEQYF.

The chain employs TRBV12-3 or TRBV12-4 and TRBJ1-5; D call uncertain. Trimming removed 6 bases from V and 3 bases from J, with 9 bases in between. The CDR3 extends over 13 amino acids. The CDR3 region has the DNA TGTGCCAGCAGATTGAGTGCCAATCAGCCCCAGCATTTT. It codes for CASRLSANQPQHF.